The T cell receptor beta chain under discussion was sequenced for a study of blood T cell repertoires in COVID-19 (dated by TCRdb to the early 2020s). Looking at the study overall: Collaborator samples came from the United States, Italy and Spain and covered acute and convalescent phases of COVID-19. The prospective study material was composed of cDNA or gDNA derived from T cells, B-cell-depleted T cells, or PBMCs. The dataset comprised deeply sampled blood TCRbeta repertoires from subjects exposed to, actively infected with, or recovered from COVID-19. A freely available public database, intended as a resource for researchers studying the immune response to SARS-CoV-2, is where the repertoires were released. Samples were obtained from the ongoing ImmuneRACE study (first 160 participants) and from 1,254 subjects provided by 6 global collaborators. Nearly every sample came with metadata listing a de-identified subject ID, COVID-19 status, age in years and sex. Where available, HLA class I and class II types were obtained from metadata supplied by the sample provider rather than from assay-based typing.

The immunoSEQ Assay, a bias-controlled multiplex PCR, was used to amplify TCRbeta CDR3 regions from genomic DNA. In the authors' own workflow: Within the assay, amplification of reference gene primers was used to estimate how many nucleated cells each sample contained. To quantify the absolute abundance of each unique TCRbeta CDR3 rearrangement, sequence reads were collapsed and filtered. Productive Simpson clonality was computed per sample as the square root of Simpson's diversity index over productive rearrangements. TCRdb provides this immuneACCESS table in a form limited to in-frame rearrangements. Some clones are lacking; in checked studies, under half of them reflect an unresolved V gene, and why the rest are absent is not known. The V and J calls and clone size come from that table; D and trimming were worked out from the DNA. The sample data list 200,000 to 250,000 clones, and around 86% of these were observed just once. The ten largest clones capture 3% to 4.5% of the sample.

As regards this clone: The antigen this receptor binds is unknown. There are no base qualities to consult, and no much larger clone falls within one base.

Findings and caveats that apply to the study as a whole: The amount of clinical and demographic metadata varied by source and participant and was provided uncurated.

In the prospective study, participants were about 18 to 100 years old, resided in 24 geographic areas of the United States, and were enrolled through a virtual design. Cohort assignment in the prospective study relied on participant-reported clinical history from a screening survey and a study questionnaire. Each participant in the prospective study had whole blood, serum and a nasopharyngeal or oropharyngeal swab collected by mobile phlebotomists. Participants in the prospective study had the option to provide additional blood draws and questionnaires over a roughly two-month period. Before DNA extraction, blood samples from the prospective study were shipped at room temperature or frozen. The receptor was derived from a middle-aged woman with acute COVID-19. The specimen sequenced was PBMCs or T cells enriched from blood (not recorded which).

The CDR3 sequence is CASSQGRGPSYEQYF. The DNA sequence reads TGCGCCAGCAGCCAAGGGAGGGGGCCCTCCTACGAGCAGTACTTC. The chain is made from TRBV4-3 and TRBJ2-7; matching of 7 bases hints at TRBD1 as the D gene. CDR1 and CDR2 were assigned from the germline V gene as LGHNA and YSLEER. From its cysteine to its phenylalanine, the CDR3 spans 15 amino acids. Only the CDR3 DNA stays, 45 bases, in frame from base 1. The junction carries 10 bases between V and J, which are trimmed by 1 base and 0 bases respectively.